Listed below are T cell receptor beta chains from one sample, sequenced in a study of graft-versus-host responses after intestinal transplantation. Generated by immunoSEQ multiplex PCR, the TCRdb table keeps only in-frame clones and is missing some. The repertoire includes 90,000 to 120,000 clones, 87% of them detected once, and less than 0.85% sits in the top ten. The antigens for these receptors are not known. The material was unstimulated CD4+ T cells sorted from spleen or lymph node cells, obtained before transplant. All receptors derive from a human donor who was the organ donor for an intestinal transplant. Both conserved end residues are part of each CDR3. A D gene is named only where the DNA matches it firmly. Only part of the rows carry a size: once, few, many, or a class if the clone is expanded.

length | D | J | V | size | DNA | CDR3
14 | TRBD1 | TRBJ1-6 | TRBV6-5 | once | TGTGCCAGCAGCCACGACAGGGTATACTCACCCCTCCACTTT | CASSHDRVYSPLHF
16 | TRBD1 | TRBJ2-1 | TRBV11-3 | . | TGTGCCAGCAGCTTCACTCGGACAGGGGGCAATAATGAGCAGTTCTTC | CASSFTRTGGNNEQFF
15 | . | TRBJ1-5 | TRBV6-5 | . | TGTGCCAGCAGTTACTCGGCTCAGAGCAATCAGCCCCAGCATTTT | CASSYSAQSNQPQHF
20 | . | TRBJ1-2 | TRBV4-1 | . | TGCGCCAGCAGCCAAGATAATGGTATTCGAGGGCGACGCTCTAACTATGGCTACACCTTC | CASSQDNGIRGRRSNYGYTF
15 | TRBD1 | TRBJ2-1 | TRBV7-2 | . | TGTGCCAGCAGCCTCAGACAGGGGCTCTACAATGAGCAGTTCTTC | CASSLRQGLYNEQFF
12 | . | TRBJ2-7 | TRBV11-2 | . | TGTGCCAGCAGCTTACAGGGCCTGGAGCAGTACTTC | CASSLQGLEQYF
11 | . | TRBJ2-7 | TRBV11-2 | once | TGTGCCAGCAGCCATACCTACGAGCAGTACTTC | CASSHTYEQYF
16 | . | TRBJ1-6 | TRBV21-1 | . | TGTGCCAGCACCTCCCTCCCACAGGGCGATAATTCACCCCTCCACTTT | CASTSLPQGDNSPLHF
15 | . | TRBJ2-1 | TRBV7-2 | . | TGTGCCAGCAGCCCAACCGGGACACATTACAATGAGCAGTTCTTC | CASSPTGTHYNEQFF
15 | . | TRBJ2-3 | TRBV11-2 | . | TGTGCCAGCAGCCCGGGGGGCACTCGCACAGATACGCAGTATTTT | CASSPGGTRTDTQYF
15 | . | TRBJ1-2 | TRBV5-6 | . | TGTGCCAGCAGCTTGGAACAGAAGCTGAACTATGGCTACACCTTC | CASSLEQKLNYGYTF
14 | . | TRBJ2-5 | TRBV6-5 | . | TGTGCCAGCACCGACAGGTCGGGGAGAGAGACCCAGTACTTC | CASTDRSGRETQYF
13 | . | TRBJ1-3 | TRBV30 | . | TGTGCCTGCCCACGAGACTCTGGAAACACCATATATTTT | CACPRDSGNTIYF
13 | . | TRBJ2-5 | TRBV6-5 | . | TGTGCCAGCAGAACAGCGGGCGGGAAGACCCAGTACTTC | CASRTAGGKTQYF
14 | . | TRBJ2-3 | TRBV7-9 | . | TGTGCCAGCAGCTTAGTTGACTTCACAGATACGCAGTATTTT | CASSLVDFTDTQYF
15 | TRBD2 | TRBJ2-7 | TRBV6-5 | few | TGTGCCAGCAGTTCTCGACTAGCGGGAGGGTACGAGCAGTACTTC | CASSSRLAGGYEQYF
13 | TRBD1 | TRBJ1-2 | TRBV4-1 | . | TGCGCCAGCAGCCAAGATAGGACAGGCGGCTACACCTTC | CASSQDRTGGYTF
19 | TRBD1 | TRBJ2-7 | TRBV11-2 | . | TGTGCCAGCAGCTTAGGATTCGGCGGACAGGGGGGGTTGACATACGAGCAGTACTTC | CASSLGFGGQGGLTYEQYF
15 | TRBD2 | TRBJ2-5 | TRBV7-2 | . | TGTGCCAGCAGCTTTCGACTAGCGAACCGGGAGACCCAGTACTTC | CASSFRLANRETQYF
14 | . | TRBJ1-6 | TRBV6-5 | . | TGTGCCAGCAGCTACTCCCTGGTTAATTCACCCCTCCACTTT | CASSYSLVNSPLHF
17 | . | TRBJ2-5 | TRBV5-5 | . | TGTGCCAGCAGCTCGACTAAACTACAGGGTGCTTTGGAGACCCAGTACTTC | CASSSTKLQGALETQYF
14 | . | TRBJ2-7 | TRBV5-4 | . | TGTGCCAGCAGCGCCTTTAAGGACTCCTACGAGCAGTACTTC | CASSAFKDSYEQYF
17 | TRBD1 | TRBJ1-2 | TRBV10-2 | . | TGCGCCAGCAGTGACCATTGGCGGACAGGGGAAATGGATGGCTACACCTTC | CASSDHWRTGEMDGYTF
15 | TRBD1 | TRBJ1-6 | TRBV10-1 | . | TGCGCCAGCAGTAAATCAAGGACAGGGAGTTCACCCCTCCACTTT | CASSKSRTGSSPLHF
14 | . | TRBJ2-3 | TRBV19 | . | TGTGCCAGTAGTTGGGGCCTACTAGGGAATACGCAGTATTTT | CASSWGLLGNTQYF
18 | . | TRBJ2-6 | TRBV28 | . | TGTGCCAGTTCCCAGGGGAGGGGTCTGGGGTATGGGGCCAACGTCCTGACTTTC | CASSQGRGLGYGANVLTF
15 | TRBD1 | TRBJ2-7 | TRBV5-5 | . | TGTGCCAGCAGCCGCCGAGACAGGGGCTTGTACGAGCAGTACTTC | CASSRRDRGLYEQYF